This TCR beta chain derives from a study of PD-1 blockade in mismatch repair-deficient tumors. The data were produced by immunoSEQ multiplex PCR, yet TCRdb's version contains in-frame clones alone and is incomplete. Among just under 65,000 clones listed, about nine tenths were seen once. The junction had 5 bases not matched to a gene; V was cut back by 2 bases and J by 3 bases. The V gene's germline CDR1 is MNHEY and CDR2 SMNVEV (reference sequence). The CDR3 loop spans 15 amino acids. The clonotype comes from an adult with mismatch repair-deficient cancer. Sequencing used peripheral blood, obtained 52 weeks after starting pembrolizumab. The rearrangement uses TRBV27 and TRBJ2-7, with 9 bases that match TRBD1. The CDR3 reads CASSLGTGKFYEQYF. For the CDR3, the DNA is TGTGCCAGCAGTTTAGGGACAGGGAAATTCTACGAGCAGTACTTC.